Shown below are 24 T cell receptor beta chains from a single sample sequenced in a study of Graves' ophthalmopathy and Graves' hyperthyroidism. Amplified material comprised TCR beta CDR3 regions derived from RNA transcripts. HTBI primers served in a first-round RT-PCR, which a second-round multiplex PCR followed. TCRdb reanalysed the multiplex PCR reads using MiXCR and keeps one entry per CDR3 protein. The sample contains over 650,000 distinct CDR3 sequences, about 40% of which appear only once. Sequences were obtained from peripheral blood. The receptors shown here come from an adult man with Graves' ophthalmopathy.

The chain employs TRBV10-3 and TRBJ1-1; a weak D match, TRBD1 (5 bases). V was cut by 10 bases and J by 6 bases, with 12 bases left in between. The CDR3 is made up of 11 amino acids. CDR1 is ENHRY, CDR2 SYGVKD, per germline. The CDR3 spells CATLRGPEAFF. For the CDR3, the DNA is TGTGCCACTCTGAGGGGACCTGAAGCTTTCTTT.

This clonotype was detected only a few times. The J gene is TRBJ2-2, the V gene TRBV7-2; tentatively, D is TRBD1 (6 bases). Trimming removed 5 bases at V and 4 bases at J, with 11 bases between. Germline CDR1 is SGHTA and CDR2 is FQGNSA. The CDR3 has 14 amino acids. The CDR3 sequence: CASSALGGTGELFF. The CDR3 DNA is TGTGCCAGCAGCGCCCTAGGGGGCACCGGGGAGCTGTTTTTT.

The rearrangement uses TRBV4-1 and TRBJ1-2, with D possibly matching TRBD1 (5 bases). Germline CDR1 is MGHRA and CDR2 is YSYEKL. The V and J ends lost 3 bases and 7 bases respectively, with 27 bases between them. The CDR3 has 18 residues. In nucleotides, the CDR3 is TGCGCCAGCAGCCAGCGCGCACCCCGGGGACCGCCGGGACCTGGCTACACCTTC. Protein: CASSQRAPRGPPGPGYTF.

This clonotype was found a few times. This rearrangement joins TRBV6-6 to TRBJ1-5; 9 bases are a match to TRBD1. CDR3 length equals 14 residues. In germline, CDR1 is MNHNY, CDR2 SVGAGI (reference sequence). V shed 5 bases and J 7 bases; nucleotides not matched to a gene: 6. The CDR3 DNA reads TGTGCCAGCAGTCAAGGGACAGGGTCGCAGCCCCAGCATTTT. Translating gives CASSQGTGSQPQHF.

This clonotype was detected ten times or more. This chain joins TRBV27 and TRBJ1-6, with TRBD1 as a possible D gene (5 bases). This CDR3 is built from 13 residues. CDR1 is MNHEY and CDR2 is SMNVEV in the germline V gene (reference sequence). V was clipped by 4 bases and J by 6 bases, with 7 bases between them. The CDR3 loop reads CASSSTVNSPLHF. DNA for the CDR3: TGTGCCAGCAGTTCGACAGTTAATTCACCCCTCCACTTT.

This clonotype was picked up a small number of times. V and J are TRBV2 and TRBJ2-5, with D uncertain. Germline V lookup: CDR1 SNHLY, CDR2 FYNNEI. The CDR3 runs to 13 residues. V lost 4 bases and J lost 0, with 6 bases in between. The CDR3 nucleotides are TGTGCCAGCAGTGCCCGGGACCAAGAGACCCAGTACTTC. Translating gives CASSARDQETQYF.

This clonotype was counted a few times. The chain carries TRBV5-4 and TRBJ1-3; the D gene is possibly TRBD1 (6 bases). The CDR3 consists of 17 residues. CDR1 SGHNT and CDR2 YYREEE come from the germline V gene (reference sequence). V was shortened by 0 bases and J by 4 bases, with 17 bases between the two germline ends. CDR3 residues: CASSLVGRGFTGNTIYF. The CDR3 DNA follows: TGTGCCAGCAGCTTGGTTGGCAGGGGCTTCACCGGAAACACCATATATTTT. Based on the CDR3 plus reference TRBV5-4 and TRBJ1-3, the full variable domain is ETGVTQSPTHLIKTRGQQVTLRCSSQSGHNTVSWYQQALGQGPQFIFQYYREEENGRGNFPPRFSGLQFPNYSSELNVNALELDDSALYLCASSLVGRGFTGNTIYFGEGSWLTVV.

Concerning this clonotype: This may be a read error, as it is one base from a much larger clone. The chain combines TRBV29-1 with TRBJ1-1, with D perhaps matching TRBD1 (5 bases). The CDR3 runs to 14 residues. CDR1 SQVTM and CDR2 ANQGSEA come from the germline V gene. The CDR3 protein is CSARAGQLSTEAFF. Written as DNA, the CDR3 is TGCAGTGCCCGGGCAGGGCAGCTGAGCACTGAAGCTTTCTTT.

The chain links TRBV11-2 to TRBJ2-7; 15 nucleotides line up with TRBD2. The length of the CDR3 is 16 residues. Germline CDR1 and CDR2: SGHAT and FQNNGV. The ends lost 6 bases at V and 2 bases at J; junction bases unmatched: 5. The CDR3 coding sequence is TGTGCCAGCAGGTCGGGACTAGCGGGGGGCACCTACGAGCAGTACTTC. Its protein is CASRSGLAGGTYEQYF.

Concerning this clonotype itself: This may stem from a read error, because a much larger clone lies one nucleotide away. The chain joins TRBV5-1 to TRBJ1-2, with TRBD1 as a possible D gene (6 bases). Germline assignment: CDR1 SGHRS and CDR2 YFSETQ. Trimming stripped 2 bases from V and 2 bases from J, with 13 bases between. The CDR3 has 15 amino acids. The CDR3 region has the DNA TGCGCCAGCAGCTTTCACAGGGACGGAAACTATGGCTACACCTTC. Translation gives CASSFHRDGNYGYTF.

This clonotype was recorded a few times. The chain employs TRBV19 and TRBJ1-2; D uncertain. The V end lost 3 bases, the J end lost 3 bases, and 17 bases lay between the germline ends. Germline V gene lookup returns CDR1 LNHDA and CDR2 SQIVND (reference sequence). This CDR3 comprises 16 residues. The CDR3 is CASSIFFSGSYYGYTF. CDR3 sequence (DNA): TGTGCCAGTAGTATTTTTTTTTCAGGCTCTTACTATGGCTACACCTTC.

This sequence joins TRBV10-3 and TRBJ1-1; D might be TRBD1 (6 bases). Trimming took off 4 bases at V and 4 bases at J, with 16 bases between the two ends. Germline lookup yields CDR1 ENHRY and CDR2 SYGVKD. This CDR3 contains 15 residues. This CDR3 is CAISGPGEQSTEAFF. The CDR3 DNA sequence: TGTGCCATCAGTGGTCCAGGGGAACAGAGCACTGAAGCTTTCTTT.

This clonotype appeared many times. J is TRBJ1-1 and V is TRBV29-1, with a tentative D call TRBD1 (5 bases). The V end was cut by 7 bases, the J end by 6 bases, with 15 bases between. The CDR3 has 12 residues. Germline V gene sequence: CDR1 SQVTM, CDR2 ANQGSEA. The CDR3 spells CSANPSGAEAFF. For the CDR3, the DNA is TGCAGCGCCAACCCTTCGGGGGCTGAAGCTTTCTTT.

Ten or more counts support this clonotype. The CDR3 region has the DNA TGTGCCAGCAGGGGGACAGGGAATTCACCCCTCCACTTT. This translates into CASRGTGNSPLHF. The chain joins TRBV19 to TRBJ1-6, with 9 bases that match TRBD1. The CDR3 spans 13 residues. Germline values: CDR1 LNHDA, CDR2 SQIVND (reference sequence). J gave up 7 bases and V 9 bases, and 4 bases lay outside the gene matches.

This clonotype was observed many times. The rearrangement joins TRBV7-8 to TRBJ1-6, with TRBD1 identical over 12 bases. There are 19 residues in the CDR3. V trimming: 4 bases; J trimming: 8 bases; junction bases outside the gene matches: 15. The germline V gene has CDR1 SGHVS and CDR2 FQNEAQ. The CDR3 sequence: CASSSQGQGAWLRHSPLHF. CDR3 coding DNA: TGTGCCAGCAGCTCCCAGGGACAGGGGGCTTGGTTGAGGCATTCACCCCTCCACTTT.

This chain uses TRBV29-1 with TRBJ1-2; TRBD1 matches 7 bases. Germline V gene data show CDR1 as SQVTM and CDR2 as ANQGSEA. V shed 4 bases, J shed 7 bases, and the junction held 9 bases outside the gene matches. The CDR3 loop spans 13 amino acids. The chain's CDR3 is CSVGMIRDSGYTF. Written as DNA, the CDR3 is TGCAGCGTTGGTATGATCCGGGACAGTGGCTACACCTTC.

This clonotype was found many times. The rearrangement uses TRBV12-3 or TRBV12-4 and TRBJ1-2; D may be TRBD1 (6 bases). This CDR3 region has 13 residues. Trimming cost V 2 bases and J 7 bases, with 11 bases left between them. For the CDR3, the DNA is TGTGCCAGCAGTTTACGTGGGGGGCTTGGCTACACCTTC. It translates to CASSLRGGLGYTF.

The rearrangement links TRBV10-2 to TRBJ1-3, with D possibly TRBD1 on 5 matching bases. Trimming pared 6 bases from V and 6 bases from J, leaving 12 bases between. The CDR3 has 13 residues. The germline V gene has CDR1 WSHSY and CDR2 SAAADI. The CDR3 protein is CASSPGLVNTIYF. CDR3 DNA: TGCGCCAGCAGCCCGGGACTGGTAAACACCATATATTTT.

As regards this clonotype: This could be a read error, since a much larger clone is one nucleotide away. The chain is built from TRBV29-1 and TRBJ1-4, with TRBD1 matching over 7 bases. Germline V gene lookup returns CDR1 SQVTM and CDR2 ANQGSEA. The CDR3 sequence is 14 residues long. V shed 2 bases, J shed 7 bases, and the junction held 7 bases outside the gene matches. The CDR3 sequence: CSVEPGGLGEKLFF. The CDR3 bases are TGCAGCGTTGAACCAGGGGGGCTGGGTGAAAAACTGTTTTTT.

The V and J genes are TRBV7-9 and TRBJ1-5, with D tentatively TRBD1 (6 bases). Germline V gene data show CDR1 as SEHNR and CDR2 as FQNEAQ (reference sequence). The CDR3 extends over 20 amino acids. The V gene lost 5 bases and the J gene lost 3 bases, with 29 bases spanning the gap. CDR3 nucleotide sequence: TGTGCCAGCAGCCTAATCCCCAGGGGTTGGGGGGCAGGATTCAATCAGCCCCAGCATTTT. It is translated as CASSLIPRGWGAGFNQPQHF.

This chain uses TRBV29-1 with TRBJ1-2; D is uncertain. The germline V gene encodes CDR1 SQVTM and CDR2 ANQGSEA. V lost 4 bases and J lost 5, with 8 bases in between. The CDR3 extends over 11 amino acids. The CDR3, as DNA: TGCAGCGTTGGTGGGGATTATGGCTACACCTTC. Amino acids: CSVGGDYGYTF. Full variable domain (outside the CDR3, taken from reference TRBV29-1 and TRBJ1-2): SAVISQKPSRDICQRGTSLTIQCQVDSQVTMMFWYRQQPGQSLTLIATANQGSEATYESGFVIDKFPISRPNLTFSTLTVSNMSPEDSSIYLCSVGGDYGYTFGSGTRLTVV.

The sample holds many counts of this clonotype. The genes are TRBV6-5 and TRBJ2-5; 7 bases fit TRBD1. The CDR3 runs to 13 residues. Germline loops: CDR1 MNHEY, CDR2 SVGAGI. Germline trimming cut 8 bases from V and 2 bases from J; bases unmatched to any gene: 5. CDR3 sequence: CASGIQGQETQYF. The CDR3 DNA sequence: TGTGCCAGCGGTATACAGGGGCAAGAGACCCAGTACTTC.

In its sample, this clonotype was seen a few times. The rearrangement uses TRBV19 and TRBJ2-3; TRBD2 matches 12 bases. Trimming removed 5 bases from V and 3 bases from J; junction bases left unmatched: 3. Germline-derived CDR1 and CDR2 are LNHDA and SQIVND (reference sequence). The CDR3 contains 15 residues. The CDR3 bases are TGTGCCAGTAGTCACGGACTAGCGGGGACAGATACGCAGTATTTT. Amino acids: CASSHGLAGTDTQYF.

Concerning this clonotype: A much bigger clone sits one base away, suggesting this may be a read error. This chain connects TRBV20-1 to TRBJ1-4; no firm D call. The CDR3 extends over 13 amino acids. The germline CDR1 and CDR2 sequences are DFQATT and SNEGSKA (reference sequence). V lost 4 bases and J lost 0, with 6 bases in between. The CDR3 spells CSAMGATNEKLFF. The DNA of the CDR3 is TGCAGTGCTATGGGCGCAACTAATGAAAAACTGTTTTTT.